This T cell receptor beta chain was identified in a study of cytomegalovirus exposure and HLA in healthy donors. Study-wide background: The study's early data release held around 85 million unique TCRs from HLA-typed donors. Whole-study findings and limits: In a later analysis, donors in an Asian-associated ancestry cluster reportedly had fewer N-insertions in productive TCRs than the cohort mean. Using the classifier, cytomegalovirus status was reportedly diagnosed with high specificity and sensitivity.

Each of the donors was a healthy bone marrow donor. Trimming removed 5 bases from V and 11 bases from J, with 21 bases in between. The germline CDR1 and CDR2 sequences are SGHTA and FQGNSA. The CDR3 extends over 14 amino acids. On this clone: The antigen is not known.

The primer mix had 60 Vbeta and 13 Jbeta primers. Measured with immunoSEQ multiplex PCR; TCRdb has only the in-frame clones, and not every one. The top ten hold 1.3% to 1.5% of the sample, which has 150,000 to 200,000 clones, approximately 76% seen once. The sequenced material came from PBMCs. The chain carries TRBV7-2 and TRBJ1-1, with D tentatively TRBD1 (6 bases). The sequence came from a man aged 60 to 75 in good health and CMV-seronegative. The CDR3 reads CASSTSRGGLMAFF. As DNA, the CDR3 is TGTGCCAGCAGCACATCCCGCGGGGGCCTAATGGCTTTCTTT.